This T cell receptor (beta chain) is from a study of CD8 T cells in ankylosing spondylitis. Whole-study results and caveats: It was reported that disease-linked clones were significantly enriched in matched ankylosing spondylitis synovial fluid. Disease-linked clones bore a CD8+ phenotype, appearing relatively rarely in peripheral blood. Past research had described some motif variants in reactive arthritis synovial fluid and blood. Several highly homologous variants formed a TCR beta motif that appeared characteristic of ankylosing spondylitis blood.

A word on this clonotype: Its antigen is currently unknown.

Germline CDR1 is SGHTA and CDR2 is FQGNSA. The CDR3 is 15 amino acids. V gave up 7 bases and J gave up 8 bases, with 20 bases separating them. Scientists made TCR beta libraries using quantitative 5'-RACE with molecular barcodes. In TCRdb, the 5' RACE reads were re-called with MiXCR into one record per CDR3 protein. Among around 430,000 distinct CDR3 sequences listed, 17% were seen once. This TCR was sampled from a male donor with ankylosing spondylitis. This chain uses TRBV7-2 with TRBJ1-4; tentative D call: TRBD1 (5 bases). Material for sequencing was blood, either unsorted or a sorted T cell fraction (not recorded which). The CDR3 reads CASTRTGGLNEKLFF. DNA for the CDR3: TGTGCCAGCACTAGGACGGGGGGGTTGAACGAAAAACTGTTTTTT.